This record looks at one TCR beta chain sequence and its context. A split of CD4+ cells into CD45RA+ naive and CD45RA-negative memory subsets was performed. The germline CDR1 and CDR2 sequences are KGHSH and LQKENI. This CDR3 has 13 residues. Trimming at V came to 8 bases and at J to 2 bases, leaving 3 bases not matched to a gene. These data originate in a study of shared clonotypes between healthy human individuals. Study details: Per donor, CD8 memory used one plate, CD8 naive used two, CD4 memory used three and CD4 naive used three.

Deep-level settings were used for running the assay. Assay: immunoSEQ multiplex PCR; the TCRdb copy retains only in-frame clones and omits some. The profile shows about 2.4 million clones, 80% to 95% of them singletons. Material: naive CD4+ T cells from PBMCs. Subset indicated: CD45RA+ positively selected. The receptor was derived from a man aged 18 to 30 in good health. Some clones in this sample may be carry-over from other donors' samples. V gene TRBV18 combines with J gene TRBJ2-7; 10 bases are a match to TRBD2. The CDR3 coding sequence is TGTGCCAGCCGCGGACTAGCGGCCTACGAGCAGTACTTC. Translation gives CASRGLAAYEQYF. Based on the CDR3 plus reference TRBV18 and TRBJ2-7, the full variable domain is NAGVMQNPRHLVRRRGQEARLRCSPMKGHSHVYWYRQLPEEGLKFMVYLQKENIIDESGMPKERFSAEFPKEGPSILRIQQVVRGDSAAYFCASRGLAAYEQYFGPGTRLTVT.